The TCR beta chain described here comes from a study of blood T cell repertoires in COVID-19. About the study: The samples span acute and convalescent COVID-19 from the United States, Italy and Spain.

Assay: immunoSEQ multiplex PCR; the TCRdb copy retains only in-frame clones and omits some. The top ten hold about 8% of the sample, which has approximately 28,000 clones, more than 75% seen once. In germline, CDR1 is SGHTA, CDR2 FQGTGA. V lost 8 bases and J lost 3, with 10 bases in between. The CDR3 runs to 12 residues. V is TRBV7-3 and J is TRBJ2-5, with a weak D call TRBD2 (6 bases). Sequencing was carried out using peripheral blood. The source of this sequence is an older man with active or convalescent COVID-19. CDR3 loop: CASPRLEETQYF. The CDR3 DNA follows: TGTGCCAGCCCCCGACTAGAAGAGACCCAGTACTTC.